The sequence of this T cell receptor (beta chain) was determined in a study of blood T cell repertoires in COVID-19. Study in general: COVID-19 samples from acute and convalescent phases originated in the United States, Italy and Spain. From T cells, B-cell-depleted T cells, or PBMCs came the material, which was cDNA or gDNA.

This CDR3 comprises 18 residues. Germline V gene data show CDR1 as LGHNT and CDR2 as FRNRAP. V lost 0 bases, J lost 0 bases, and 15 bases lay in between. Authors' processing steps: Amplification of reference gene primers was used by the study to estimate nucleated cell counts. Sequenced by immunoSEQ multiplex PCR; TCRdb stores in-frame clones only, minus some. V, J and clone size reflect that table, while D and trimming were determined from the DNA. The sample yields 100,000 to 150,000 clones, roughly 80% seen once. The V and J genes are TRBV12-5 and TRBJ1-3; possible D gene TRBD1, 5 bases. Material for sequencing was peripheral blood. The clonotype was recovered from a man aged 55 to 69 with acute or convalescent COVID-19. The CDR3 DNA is TGTGCTAGTGGTTTGGTTTTGCGGACGGGGGGCTCTGGAAACACCATATATTTT. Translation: CASGLVLRTGGSGNTIYF.